These T cell receptor beta chains were read from a single sample in a study of CD8 T cells in ankylosing spondylitis. TCRdb re-derived calls from the 5' RACE reads in MiXCR, one entry per CDR3 protein. In the table there are 150,000 to 200,000 distinct CDR3 sequences, 15% to 20% of which are singletons. Sequencing used blood, either unsorted or a sorted T cell fraction (not recorded which). The receptors were gathered from a male donor under 35 with ankylosing spondylitis or in good health (not recorded which). The CDR3 runs from the conserved cysteine through the conserved F or W. A D gene is named only where the DNA matches it firmly. Some rows have no size entry. The others give once, few or many, or a class for an expanded clone.

j_gene: TRBJ2-5
v_gene: TRBV27
d_gene: TRBD2
abundance: many
CDR3aa: CASSLSPSGSGGETQYF
CDR3nt: TGTGCCAGCAGTTTATCCCCGAGCGGGAGCGGTGGCGAGACCCAGTACTTC

j_gene: TRBJ2-1
v_gene: TRBV7-9
d_gene: TRBD2
abundance: few
CDR3aa: CASSLQGGRYEQFF
CDR3nt: TGTGCCAGCAGCTTACAAGGCGGGAGGTATGAGCAGTTCTTC

j_gene: TRBJ2-2
v_gene: TRBV4-3
d_gene: TRBD2
abundance: once
CDR3aa: CASSRAGVKLGELFF
CDR3nt: TGCGCCAGCAGCCGAGCGGGAGTAAAGCTCGGGGAGCTGTTTTTT

j_gene: TRBJ2-1
v_gene: TRBV20-1
d_gene: .
abundance: .
CDR3aa: CSARDGAGGNEQFF
CDR3nt: TGCAGTGCTAGAGATGGGGCAGGTGGAAATGAGCAGTTCTTC

j_gene: TRBJ2-4
v_gene: TRBV7-9
d_gene: .
abundance: many
CDR3aa: CASSLSAKNIQYF
CDR3nt: TGTGCCAGCAGCTTAAGCGCCAAAAACATTCAGTACTTC

j_gene: TRBJ2-3
v_gene: TRBV9
d_gene: .
abundance: many
CDR3aa: CASSPQVSDTQYF
CDR3nt: TGTGCCAGCAGCCCCCAGGTGTCAGATACGCAGTATTTT

j_gene: TRBJ1-1
v_gene: TRBV20-1
d_gene: .
abundance: many
CDR3aa: CSARTGTNTEAFF
CDR3nt: TGCAGTGCTAGAACTGGGACGAACACTGAAGCTTTCTTT

j_gene: TRBJ2-1
v_gene: TRBV5-1
d_gene: TRBD2
abundance: .
CDR3aa: CASSSTSGGSSYNEQFF
CDR3nt: TGCGCCAGCAGCTCCACTAGCGGAGGGAGCTCCTACAATGAGCAGTTCTTC

j_gene: TRBJ2-1
v_gene: TRBV20-1
d_gene: TRBD1
abundance: many
CDR3aa: CSASPRDRSLNEQFF
CDR3nt: TGCAGTGCTAGCCCCCGGGACAGGTCCCTCAATGAGCAGTTCTTC

j_gene: TRBJ2-1
v_gene: TRBV7-8
d_gene: TRBD2
abundance: many
CDR3aa: CASYPSLREGHNEQFF
CDR3nt: TGTGCCAGCTACCCCAGTCTCCGGGAGGGACACAATGAGCAGTTCTTC

j_gene: TRBJ2-7
v_gene: TRBV5-1
d_gene: .
abundance: many
CDR3aa: CASSLDSLGSYEQYF
CDR3nt: TGCGCCAGCAGCTTGGATTCGCTGGGCTCCTACGAGCAGTACTTC

j_gene: TRBJ1-3
v_gene: TRBV6-5
d_gene: .
abundance: many
CDR3aa: CASSPIIDRTSGNTIYF
CDR3nt: TGTGCCAGCAGCCCAATTATAGATAGGACCTCTGGAAACACCATATATTTT

j_gene: TRBJ2-1
v_gene: TRBV11-3
d_gene: .
abundance: many
CDR3aa: CASSLELALYNEQFF
CDR3nt: TGTGCCAGCAGCTTAGAGCTAGCCCTGTACAATGAGCAGTTCTTC

j_gene: TRBJ2-2
v_gene: TRBV14
d_gene: .
abundance: many
CDR3aa: CASSQALTGELFF
CDR3nt: TGTGCCAGCAGCCAAGCGCTAACCGGGGAGCTGTTTTTT

j_gene: TRBJ2-3
v_gene: TRBV28
d_gene: TRBD2
abundance: many
CDR3aa: CASNGLGQDTQYF
CDR3nt: TGTGCCAGCAACGGACTAGGCCAAGATACGCAGTATTTT

j_gene: TRBJ2-7
v_gene: TRBV27
d_gene: .
abundance: many
CDR3aa: CASSLRGGDIRGEQYF
CDR3nt: TGTGCCAGCAGTTTACGTGGTGGGGACATCCGAGGGGAGCAGTACTTC

j_gene: TRBJ2-1
v_gene: TRBV12-3/TRBV12-4
d_gene: TRBD2
abundance: many
CDR3aa: CASSKSGTSGYNEQFF
CDR3nt: TGTGCCAGCAGCAAATCCGGGACTAGCGGATACAATGAGCAGTTCTTC

j_gene: TRBJ2-1
v_gene: TRBV29-1
d_gene: TRBD2
abundance: many
CDR3aa: CSVRLAGGSSYNEQFF
CDR3nt: TGCAGCGTTCGACTAGCGGGAGGGAGCTCCTACAATGAGCAGTTCTTC

j_gene: TRBJ2-5
v_gene: TRBV20-1
d_gene: TRBD2
abundance: .
CDR3aa: CSASRTSGAQETQYF
CDR3nt: TGCAGTGCTAGCAGGACTAGCGGAGCACAAGAGACCCAGTACTTC

j_gene: TRBJ2-2
v_gene: TRBV7-3
d_gene: .
abundance: many
CDR3aa: CASSLRRPTNTGELFF
CDR3nt: TGTGCCAGCAGCTTAAGGAGACCCACGAACACCGGGGAGCTGTTTTTT

j_gene: TRBJ2-3
v_gene: TRBV3-1
d_gene: TRBD2
abundance: .
CDR3aa: CASSLIPGGYTDTQYF
CDR3nt: TGTGCCAGCAGCCTCATACCGGGAGGGTACACAGATACGCAGTATTTT

j_gene: TRBJ2-5
v_gene: TRBV7-8
d_gene: TRBD1
abundance: many
CDR3aa: CASSLQGSQETQYF
CDR3nt: TGTGCCAGCAGCCTACAGGGGTCCCAAGAGACCCAGTACTTC

j_gene: TRBJ1-4
v_gene: TRBV6-5
d_gene: .
abundance: many
CDR3aa: CASKTRQATNEKLFF
CDR3nt: TGTGCCAGCAAAACCCGACAGGCTACTAATGAAAAACTGTTTTTT

j_gene: TRBJ1-5
v_gene: TRBV30
d_gene: TRBD1
abundance: many
CDR3aa: CAWKGQGSQPQHF
CDR3nt: TGTGCCTGGAAGGGACAGGGGAGTCAGCCCCAGCATTTT

j_gene: TRBJ1-5
v_gene: TRBV6-5
d_gene: TRBD1
abundance: many
CDR3aa: CASSMGQGNQPQHF
CDR3nt: TGTGCCAGCAGTATGGGACAGGGGAATCAGCCCCAGCATTTT

j_gene: TRBJ2-7
v_gene: TRBV25-1
d_gene: .
abundance: many
CDR3aa: CASRRASHEQYF
CDR3nt: TGTGCCAGCAGGAGGGCCTCGCACGAGCAGTACTTC

j_gene: TRBJ2-3
v_gene: TRBV6-2/TRBV6-3
d_gene: TRBD2
abundance: many
CDR3aa: CASSLGLADTDTQYF
CDR3nt: TGTGCCAGCAGTCTGGGACTAGCGGACACAGATACGCAGTATTTT

j_gene: TRBJ2-1
v_gene: TRBV10-1
d_gene: TRBD1
abundance: .
CDR3aa: CASSTAQGYEQFF
CDR3nt: TGCGCCAGCAGTACGGCACAGGGGTATGAGCAGTTCTTC

j_gene: TRBJ1-2
v_gene: TRBV12-3/TRBV12-4
d_gene: .
abundance: many
CDR3aa: CASSLSGGGYTF
CDR3nt: TGTGCCAGCAGTTTGTCCGGGGGGGGCTACACCTTC

j_gene: TRBJ2-1
v_gene: TRBV7-2
d_gene: .
abundance: many
CDR3aa: CASRRPGPNNEQFF
CDR3nt: TGTGCCAGCAGGCGGCCGGGCCCTAACAATGAGCAGTTCTTC

j_gene: TRBJ2-5
v_gene: TRBV20-1
d_gene: .
abundance: .
CDR3aa: CSARFVVEETQYF
CDR3nt: TGCAGTGCTAGGTTCGTGGTGGAAGAGACCCAGTACTTC

j_gene: TRBJ2-3
v_gene: TRBV5-1
d_gene: .
abundance: many
CDR3aa: CASAQTEMTDTQYF
CDR3nt: TGCGCCAGCGCTCAAACGGAAATGACAGATACGCAGTATTTT

j_gene: TRBJ1-6
v_gene: TRBV20-1
d_gene: .
abundance: many
CDR3aa: CSAATQAPLHF
CDR3nt: TGCAGTGCTGCCACCCAAGCACCCCTCCACTTT

j_gene: TRBJ2-2
v_gene: TRBV7-3
d_gene: TRBD2
abundance: .
CDR3aa: CASSLTSGRSFAGELFF
CDR3nt: TGTGCCAGCAGCCTGACGAGCGGGAGAAGCTTTGCCGGGGAGCTGTTTTTT

j_gene: TRBJ2-1
v_gene: TRBV29-1
d_gene: .
abundance: many
CDR3aa: CSVEGQYYNEQFF
CDR3nt: TGCAGCGTTGAAGGACAGTACTACAATGAGCAGTTCTTC

j_gene: TRBJ2-1
v_gene: TRBV20-1
d_gene: TRBD2
abundance: few
CDR3aa: CSALGTSGRGVSDEQFF
CDR3nt: TGCAGTGCTCTAGGGACTAGCGGGAGGGGTGTTAGCGATGAGCAGTTCTTC

j_gene: TRBJ2-1
v_gene: TRBV28
d_gene: TRBD1
abundance: many
CDR3aa: CASSSPGQGDREQFF
CDR3nt: TGTGCCAGCAGTTCCCCGGGACAGGGAGACCGGGAGCAGTTCTTC

j_gene: TRBJ2-7
v_gene: TRBV29-1
d_gene: .
abundance: few
CDR3aa: CSVELGSEQYF
CDR3nt: TGCAGCGTTGAATTAGGTAGCGAGCAGTACTTC

j_gene: TRBJ2-7
v_gene: TRBV27
d_gene: .
abundance: many
CDR3aa: CASSTKRGYEQYF
CDR3nt: TGTGCCAGCTCTACAAAAAGGGGCTACGAGCAGTACTTC

j_gene: TRBJ2-1
v_gene: TRBV6-4
d_gene: TRBD2
abundance: .
CDR3aa: CASSKVAGNSDEQFF
CDR3nt: TGTGCCAGCAGTAAAGTAGCGGGAAACTCCGATGAGCAGTTCTTC

j_gene: TRBJ2-4
v_gene: TRBV12-3/TRBV12-4
d_gene: .
abundance: many
CDR3aa: CATGGTPKNIQYF
CDR3nt: TGTGCCACCGGGGGGACACCGAAAAACATTCAGTACTTC

j_gene: TRBJ2-3
v_gene: TRBV6-5
d_gene: .
abundance: many
CDR3aa: CASSWSLTDTDTQYF
CDR3nt: TGTGCCAGCAGCTGGAGTTTAACCGACACAGATACGCAGTATTTT

j_gene: TRBJ2-3
v_gene: TRBV7-9
d_gene: TRBD2
abundance: many
CDR3aa: CASSLGSLAGRNADTQYF
CDR3nt: TGTGCCAGCAGCTTAGGTAGCCTAGCGGGAAGAAATGCAGATACGCAGTATTTT

j_gene: TRBJ2-5
v_gene: TRBV11-2
d_gene: .
abundance: many
CDR3aa: CASSLGGVETQYF
CDR3nt: TGTGCCAGCAGCTTAGGCGGCGTGGAGACCCAGTACTTC

j_gene: TRBJ2-5
v_gene: TRBV7-6
d_gene: .
abundance: many
CDR3aa: CASSLALPGLGETQYF
CDR3nt: TGTGCCAGCAGCTTAGCGCTTCCGGGTTTGGGAGAGACCCAGTACTTC

j_gene: TRBJ2-7
v_gene: TRBV18
d_gene: .
abundance: many
CDR3aa: CASSPLQGPYEQYF
CDR3nt: TGTGCCAGCTCACCTCTACAGGGCCCCTACGAGCAGTACTTC